This is a list of T cell receptor beta chains from one sample in a study of metastatic and nonmetastatic thyroid tumors. TCRdb re-called clones via MiXCR from the PCR reads. The sample has about 40,000 clones; about a sixth are singletons. Sequenced sample: tumor tissue. Receptor source: a female donor with papillary thyroid cancer or a benign thyroid nodule (not recorded which). Some clones in this sample may be carry-over from other donors' samples. CDR3s include the opening cysteine and the closing phenylalanine or tryptophan. A D gene is named only where the DNA matches it firmly. For some rows the clone size is stated as once, few or many, or as a class when expanded; others skip it.

D: -; J: TRBJ1-2; size: once; V: TRBV4-3; DNA: TGCGCCAGCAGCCAAGACTGGCAGATGAACTATGGCTACACCTTC; CDR3: CASSQDWQMNYGYTF
D: -; J: TRBJ2-1; size: -; V: TRBV24-1; DNA: TGTGCCACCAGTGATCCTTCCCCCTCGGGACATGTGTTCGACAATGAGCAGTTCTTC; CDR3: CATSDPSPSGHVFDNEQFF
D: -; J: TRBJ2-7; size: -; V: TRBV11-1; DNA: TGTGCCAGCATCTTAGGGGGGACCCCCTACGAGCATTACTTC; CDR3: CASILGGTPYEHYF
D: -; J: TRBJ1-6; size: few; V: TRBV6-5; DNA: TGTGCCATCAGTTACTCTGGTAGCTCCTATAATTCACCCCTCCACTTT; CDR3: CAISYSGSSYNSPLHF
D: -; J: TRBJ2-1; size: many; V: TRBV20-1; DNA: TGCAGTGCTAGTCGGGACTGGAGGTACAATGAGCAGTTCTTC; CDR3: CSASRDWRYNEQFF
D: -; J: TRBJ1-2; size: -; V: TRBV6-1; DNA: TGTGCCAGCAGTTCACAGTGTTCTAACTATGGCTACACCTTC; CDR3: CASSSQCSNYGYTF
D: -; J: TRBJ1-5; size: -; V: TRBV20-1; DNA: TGCAGTGCTAGAGATCCGGGACGGTATAGCAATCAGCCCCAGCATTTT; CDR3: CSARDPGRYSNQPQHF
D: -; J: TRBJ1-1; size: -; V: TRBV6-2/TRBV6-3; DNA: TGTGCCAGCGGTTACGGGCAGTGCCCACCAGAAGCTTTCTTT; CDR3: CASGYGQCPPEAFF
D: -; J: TRBJ1-1; size: many; V: TRBV6-1; DNA: TGTGCCAGCAGTCGCTCTATGAACACTGAAGCTTTCTTT; CDR3: CASSRSMNTEAFF
D: -; J: TRBJ2-4; size: many; V: TRBV11-2; DNA: TGTGCCAGCAGCTTACAACTAGCCAAAAACATTCAGTACTTC; CDR3: CASSLQLAKNIQYF
D: -; J: TRBJ2-7; size: -; V: TRBV4-1; DNA: TGCGCCAGCAGCCAAGGACCCTCCGGGAGCCCCTACGAGCAGTACTTC; CDR3: CASSQGPSGSPYEQYF
D: -; J: TRBJ2-7; size: -; V: TRBV6-1; DNA: TGTGCCATCAGTACCTACTTTGTGCGGGATGGTGGGTACGAGCAGTACTTC; CDR3: CAISTYFVRDGGYEQYF
D: -; J: TRBJ2-5; size: many; V: TRBV6-6; DNA: TGTGCCAGCAGTTACGATCGGGAGACACGGGAGACCCAGTACTTC; CDR3: CASSYDRETRETQYF
D: TRBD1; J: TRBJ1-5; size: -; V: TRBV9; DNA: TGTGCCAACAGCTCAGAGGGGACAGTGGGGATGCCCCAGCATTTT; CDR3: CANSSEGTVGMPQHF
D: TRBD2; J: TRBJ2-1; size: many; V: TRBV6-1; DNA: TGTGCCAGCAAGGTTAGCGGGATGAATGAGCAGTTCTTC; CDR3: CASKVSGMNEQFF
D: -; J: TRBJ2-7; size: medium-sized; V: TRBV9; DNA: TGTGCCAGCAGCGTAGAACCGGAGAGCTCCTACGAGCAGTACTTC; CDR3: CASSVEPESSYEQYF
D: -; J: TRBJ2-2; size: -; V: TRBV24-1; DNA: TGTGCCACCAGTGACCGAACGACAGAGAACACCGGGGAGCTGTTTTTT; CDR3: CATSDRTTENTGELFF
D: -; J: TRBJ2-7; size: once; V: TRBV7-7; DNA: TGTGCTAGCAGCAGGGACACCTCATCCTACGAGCAGTACTTC; CDR3: CASSRDTSSYEQYF
D: -; J: TRBJ1-2; size: many; V: TRBV19; DNA: TGTGCCAGTAGTATGTTGGAAGGCTACACCTTC; CDR3: CASSMLEGYTF
D: -; J: TRBJ1-5; size: many; V: TRBV5-1; DNA: TGCGCCAGCAGCCCGACACCCGGCAGGCCTGATCAGCCCCAGCATTTT; CDR3: CASSPTPGRPDQPQHF
D: -; J: TRBJ2-7; size: few; V: TRBV6-2/TRBV6-3; DNA: TGTGCCAGCAGTTACTCGAAATGGGGGGAGGCGGGCGTGAGAGGGACCTACGAGCAGTACTTC; CDR3: CASSYSKWGEAGVRGTYEQYF
D: -; J: TRBJ2-7; size: few; V: TRBV6-2/TRBV6-3; DNA: TGTGCCAGTAGTTACCCTAATTTCGGGAGTCATTACGAGCAGTACTTC; CDR3: CASSYPNFGSHYEQYF
D: -; J: TRBJ2-7; size: few; V: TRBV5-8; DNA: TGTGCCAGCAGCTGGTACCAAGATACCCATTACTTC; CDR3: CASSWYQDTHYF
D: -; J: TRBJ2-3; size: many; V: TRBV2; DNA: TGTGCCAGTGGGGACTTCTCCACAGATACGCAGTATTTT; CDR3: CASGDFSTDTQYF
D: -; J: TRBJ2-7; size: many; V: TRBV7-2; DNA: TGTGCCAGCAGCCCCGAGACTAGCTCCTACGAGCAGTACTTC; CDR3: CASSPETSSYEQYF
D: -; J: TRBJ1-1; size: many; V: TRBV27; DNA: TGTGCCAGCAGTTACCAGGTGAACACTGAAGCTTTCTTT; CDR3: CASSYQVNTEAFF
D: TRBD1; J: TRBJ1-5; size: -; V: TRBV20-1; DNA: TGCAGTGCTAGAAGGGGGCAGCGCAATCAGCCCCAGCATTTT; CDR3: CSARRGQRNQPQHF
D: -; J: TRBJ1-1; size: many; V: TRBV10-3; DNA: TGTGCCTGTAGATCCTCGAACACTGAAGCTTTCTTT; CDR3: CACRSSNTEAFF
D: -; J: TRBJ2-3; size: many; V: TRBV20-1; DNA: TGCAGTGCTAGAGAAACCCAGATTGGGGATACGCAGTATTTT; CDR3: CSARETQIGDTQYF
D: -; J: TRBJ1-4; size: many; V: TRBV20-1; DNA: TGCAGTGCTAGACCACTCAGGGACTCTGTGTTGGAACTGTTTTTT; CDR3: CSARPLRDSVLELFF
D: -; J: TRBJ2-7; size: many; V: TRBV5-5; DNA: TGTGCCAGCAGCTTGTCTGGGGGGTACTACGAGCAGTACTTC; CDR3: CASSLSGGYYEQYF
D: -; J: TRBJ2-3; size: many; V: TRBV29-1; DNA: TGCAGCGTTGCCCCGTCGGCTAGCACAGATACGCAGTATTTT; CDR3: CSVAPSASTDTQYF
D: TRBD2; J: TRBJ2-1; size: -; V: TRBV28; DNA: TGTGCCAGCAGTCCACCCCGACTAGCGGGAGCTGTCGGTGAGCAGTTCTTC; CDR3: CASSPPRLAGAVGEQFF
D: TRBD1; J: TRBJ2-7; size: many; V: TRBV7-3; DNA: TGTGCCAGCAGCCCCCCTCGACAGGGCCATTCCTACGAGCAGTGCTTC; CDR3: CASSPPRQGHSYEQCF
D: -; J: TRBJ2-7; size: -; V: TRBV18; DNA: TGTGCCAGCTCACCACCGTGGCACTACGAGCAGTACTTC; CDR3: CASSPPWHYEQYF
D: -; J: TRBJ1-1; size: medium-sized; V: TRBV7-2; DNA: TGTGCCAGCACCCAGGACCCACGGAAGAACACTGAAGCTTTCTTT; CDR3: CASTQDPRKNTEAFF
D: -; J: TRBJ1-2; size: -; V: TRBV11-2; DNA: TGTGCCAGCAGCTTAGGTATAGGCATTATGACCTATGGCTACACCTTC; CDR3: CASSLGIGIMTYGYTF
D: TRBD1; J: TRBJ1-2; size: -; V: TRBV27; DNA: TGTGCCAGCAGTTTAGGACAGGGGGGCTATGGCTACACCTTC; CDR3: CASSLGQGGYGYTF
D: -; J: TRBJ1-1; size: many; V: TRBV11-1; DNA: TGTGCCAGCAGCTTAGAGGTTTTACAGGACCTACCTAGGGCGGCTTTCTTT; CDR3: CASSLEVLQDLPRAAFF
D: -; J: TRBJ2-1; size: once; V: TRBV20-1; DNA: TGCAGTGCCCAATCTAGCGTGAGTTCCAATGAGCAGTTCTTC; CDR3: CSAQSSVSSNEQFF
D: -; J: TRBJ2-5; size: few; V: TRBV12-3/TRBV12-4; DNA: TGTGCCAGCACCTCCCTTGAGGGCAACCAAGAGACCCAGTACTTC; CDR3: CASTSLEGNQETQYF
D: -; J: TRBJ2-1; size: medium-sized; V: TRBV20-1; DNA: TGCAGTGCTAGTCAGCGGAGCAATGAGCAGTTCTTC; CDR3: CSASQRSNEQFF
D: -; J: TRBJ2-7; size: few; V: TRBV19; DNA: TGTGCCAGTAGTACGACGTGGAGTGCAAGCTACGAGCAGTACTTC; CDR3: CASSTTWSASYEQYF
D: -; J: TRBJ1-4; size: many; V: TRBV30; DNA: TGTGCCGGCAGGGGTGCACCTAATGAAAAACTGTTTTTT; CDR3: CAGRGAPNEKLFF
D: -; J: TRBJ1-5; size: many; V: TRBV27; DNA: TGTGCCAGCAGTTTCAGTAGACAGAGCAATCAGCCCCAGCATTTT; CDR3: CASSFSRQSNQPQHF
D: TRBD1; J: TRBJ2-1; size: many; V: TRBV28; DNA: TGTGCCAGCAGTTCTCCCGCTACAGGGGACAATGAGCAGTTCTTC; CDR3: CASSSPATGDNEQFF
D: -; J: TRBJ1-3; size: many; V: TRBV6-1; DNA: TGTGCCAGCAGGCCAGGGATCTCTGGAAACACCATATATTTT; CDR3: CASRPGISGNTIYF
D: TRBD1; J: TRBJ1-1; size: many; V: TRBV19; DNA: TGTGCCAGTAGTATTTCGTCGGGACAGGGCCAATGGAACACTGAAGCTTTCTTT; CDR3: CASSISSGQGQWNTEAFF
D: -; J: TRBJ1-1; size: many; V: TRBV9; DNA: TGTGCCAGCAGCGTAGACCAGGGGCCGAACACTGAAGCTTTCTTT; CDR3: CASSVDQGPNTEAFF
D: -; J: TRBJ2-2; size: -; V: TRBV2; DNA: TGTGCCAGCAGTGGGAGGCTGGGGGCCGGGGAGCTGCTTTTT; CDR3: CASSGRLGAGELLF
D: TRBD2; J: TRBJ2-1; size: many; V: TRBV6-1; DNA: TGTGCCAGCAGGAGCGGGGAGGTGGGCAATGAGCAGTCCTTC; CDR3: CASRSGEVGNEQSF
D: TRBD1; J: TRBJ1-2; size: many; V: TRBV29-1; DNA: TGCAGCGTTGGACGGGACAGGAAGAGTGGCTACACCTTC; CDR3: CSVGRDRKSGYTF
D: TRBD2; J: TRBJ2-1; size: many; V: TRBV9; DNA: TGTGCCAGCAGCCCCCGGGGACTATCCGCGCGTGATGAGCAGTTCTTC; CDR3: CASSPRGLSARDEQFF